This TCR beta chain appears in the sequencing data of a study of PD-L1 blockade in urothelial cancer. On the study more broadly: It was at 3 weeks (second dose) and 6 weeks after treatment start that blood was analyzed. A median of about 140,000 T cells was found in the blood samples.

In each PCR, synthetic TCR analog templates were spiked in. Profiled with immunoSEQ multiplex PCR; TCRdb holds only in-frame clones, not every one. The sample holds approximately 79,000 clones, about 85% seen once. The TCR comes from a woman between 65 and 79 years old with urothelial cancer. Source: PBMCs, taken around atezolizumab (anti-PD-L1) treatment.

The CDR3 here is CASSLEGGRAAGELFF. CDR3 DNA: TGTGCCAGCAGCTTGGAAGGCGGGAGGGCCGCCGGGGAGCTGTTTTTT. The chain combines TRBV5-4 with TRBJ2-2; TRBD2 aligns across 9 bases. This CDR3 has 16 residues. The germline CDR1 and CDR2 sequences are SGHNT and YYREEE (reference sequence). V dropped 0 bases and J dropped 6; count of bases not matched to a gene: 6.